Shown below are 15 T cell receptor beta chains from a single sample sequenced in a study of blood T cell repertoires in COVID-19. Only in-frame clones appear in the TCRdb table, and some are missing; sequencing was by immunoSEQ multiplex PCR. The profile shows 200,000 to 300,000 clones, 80% to 90% of them singletons. The sequenced sample consisted of peripheral blood. These receptors were collected from an elderly man with acute or convalescent COVID-19.

The rearrangement uses TRBV28 and TRBJ1-1; D unclear. Germline V lookup: CDR1 MDHEN, CDR2 SYDVKM. V was pared by 3 bases and J by 0 bases, with 5 bases between. The CDR3 length is 13 residues. The CDR3 spells CASSFGLNTEAFF. The CDR3 coding sequence is TGTGCCAGCAGTTTCGGGTTGAACACTGAAGCTTTCTTT.

The rearrangement joins TRBV28 to TRBJ1-4; a weak D match, TRBD1 (6 bases). Germline V lookup: CDR1 MDHEN, CDR2 SYDVKM. Trimming stripped 10 bases from V and 3 bases from J, with 15 bases between. There are 14 residues in the CDR3. DNA for the CDR3: TGTGCCACCAAGGGGGGGGCAGCTAATGAAAAACTGTTTTTT. It translates to CATKGGAANEKLFF. Supplemented by reference TRBV28 and TRBJ1-4, the full variable domain reads DVKVTQSSRYLVKRTGEKVFLECVQDMDHENMFWYRQDPGLGLRLIYFSYDVKMKEKGDIPEGYSVSREKKERFSLILESASTNQTSMYLCATKGGAANEKLFFGSGTQLSVL.

The V call is TRBV6-2 or TRBV6-3, the J call TRBJ1-1; D may be TRBD1 (5 bases). Trimming took 0 bases from V and 6 from J, leaving 17 bases between them. This CDR3 comprises 16 residues. Germline V gene lookup returns CDR1 MNHEY and CDR2 SVGEGT. CDR3 sequence (DNA): TGTGCCAGCAGTTACTCGATAGGGGAGGGAACCGCTGAAGCTTTCTTT. It encodes CASSYSIGEGTAEAFF.

The gene calls are TRBV5-6 and TRBJ1-2; D might be TRBD1 (6 bases). This CDR3 has 13 residues. The V and J ends lost 5 bases and 4 bases respectively, with 12 bases between them. Germline CDR1 is SGHDT and CDR2 is YYEEEE. The CDR3 DNA is TGTGCCAGCAGGAAAACAGGGTTCTATGGCTACACCTTC. Translated: CASRKTGFYGYTF.

This chain connects TRBV11-2 to TRBJ1-2, with D possibly matching TRBD1 (5 bases). This CDR3 is built from 13 residues. The germline V and J ends were trimmed by 1 base and 5 bases, with 8 bases remaining between them. Germline-derived CDR1 and CDR2 are SGHAT and FQNNGV. The CDR3 region is CASSLGQQYGYTF. The CDR3 DNA follows: TGTGCCAGCAGCTTAGGACAGCAATATGGCTACACCTTC. The whole variable domain, remainder taken from reference TRBV11-2 and TRBJ1-2, is EAGVAQSPRYKIIEKRQSVAFWCNPISGHATLYWYQQILGQGPKLLIQFQNNGVVDDSQLPKDRFSAERLKGVDSTLKIQPAKLEDSAVYLCASSLGQQYGYTFGSGTRLTVV.

The chain employs TRBV12-3 or TRBV12-4 and TRBJ1-2, with D possibly matching TRBD1 (6 bases). V was clipped by 6 bases and J by 5 bases, with 13 bases between them. The CDR3 loop spans 13 amino acids. CDR3 sequence reads: CASSQGGRYGYTF. The CDR3 DNA follows: TGTGCCAGCAGCCAAGGGGGAAGGTATGGCTACACCTTC.

This chain joins TRBV6-1 and TRBJ1-5; D remains unclear. The germline V gene encodes CDR1 MNHNS and CDR2 SASEGT. CDR3 size: 16 residues. V shed 1 base and J shed 0 bases, with 10 bases lying between them. CDR3 in DNA: TGTGCCAGCAGTGAAGGGACTCTTGATAGCAATCAGCCCCAGCATTTT. This translates into CASSEGTLDSNQPQHF.

V usage is TRBV9 and J usage is TRBJ2-7; weak D call: TRBD2 (6 bases). The CDR3 loop spans 15 amino acids. The V end lost 5 bases, the J end lost 3 bases, and 18 bases lay between the germline ends. Germline assignment: CDR1 SGDLS and CDR2 YYNGEE. CDR3 sequence: CASSESTGGFYEQYF. The CDR3 nucleotides read TGTGCCAGCAGTGAGTCCACCGGGGGATTCTACGAGCAGTACTTC.

The genes are TRBV3-1 (or the pseudogene TRBV3-2) and TRBJ2-7; 12 bases align to TRBD2. J was trimmed by 6 bases and V by 4 bases; bases with no gene match: 7. CDR1 and CDR2 from the germline V gene are LGHDT and YNNKEL (reference sequence). The CDR3 runs 15 residues. The CDR3 DNA follows: TGTGCCAGCAGCCCGACTAGCGGGAGTGCAAGCGAGCAGTACTTC. Translating it yields CASSPTSGSASEQYF.

The chain recombines TRBV19 with TRBJ1-1; 7 positions agree with TRBD1. The CDR3 is made up of 14 amino acids. J lost 1 base, V lost 6 bases, and 5 bases had no gene match. CDR1 and CDR2 from the germline V gene are LNHDA and SQIVND (reference sequence). In DNA, the CDR3 is TGTGCCAGTAGCCGGGACAGAAGGAACACTGAAGCTTTCTTT. This sequence encodes CASSRDRRNTEAFF.

This chain links TRBV7-8 with TRBJ2-7; 14 bases line up with TRBD2. The CDR3 loop spans 17 amino acids. Trimming at V came to 3 bases and at J to 4 bases, leaving 8 bases not matched to a gene. Germline V gene sequence: CDR1 SGHVS, CDR2 FQNEAQ. The CDR3 here is CASSFGIRTSGGYEQYF. For the CDR3, the DNA is TGTGCCAGCAGCTTCGGGATAAGGACTAGCGGGGGGTACGAGCAGTACTTC.

As concerns this clone: The same CDR3 is also encoded by other DNA sequences in this sample. The rearrangement joins TRBV19 to TRBJ1-1; perhaps TRBD1 as D (6 bases). Germline-derived CDR1 and CDR2 are LNHDA and SQIVND (reference sequence). This CDR3 spans 16 amino acids. V was trimmed by 5 bases and J by 0 bases, leaving 16 bases between them. DNA for the CDR3: TGTGCCAGTAGTTCACAGAGACAGGCTATGAACACTGAAGCTTTCTTT. This sequence encodes CASSSQRQAMNTEAFF.

This sequence joins TRBV9 and TRBJ2-3, with TRBD2 identical over 13 bases. The length of the CDR3 is 16 residues. V shed 4 bases and J 5 bases; nucleotides not matched to a gene: 7. Germline V CDR1 and CDR2: SGDLS, YYNGEE. This chain's CDR3 is CASSQTSGGLGDTQYF. CDR3 nucleotide sequence: TGTGCCAGCAGCCAGACTAGCGGGGGGCTGGGAGATACGCAGTATTTT.

V is TRBV25-1 and J is TRBJ2-1; 8 positions agree with TRBD2. This CDR3 is 14 amino acids long. After removal of 6 bases from V and 8 bases from J, the junction contained 9 bases not matched to a gene. The V gene's germline CDR1 is MGHDK and CDR2 SYGVNS. CDR3 sequence (DNA): TGTGCCAGCAGAGGGTCGGGGGGGCATCATGAGCAGTTCTTC. It yields the protein CASRGSGGHHEQFF.

The chain recombines TRBV6-2 or TRBV6-3 with TRBJ2-7; 9 positions match TRBD2. CDR1 is MNHEY, CDR2 SVGEGT, per germline. V shed 0 bases, J shed 4 bases, and the junction held 10 bases outside the gene matches. CDR3 length: 17 residues. CDR3 amino acids: CASSYSGGRARGYEQYF. CDR3 coding DNA: TGTGCCAGCAGTTACTCAGGCGGGAGGGCCCGGGGTTACGAGCAGTACTTC.